The clone carrying this T cell receptor (beta chain) was recorded only once. One entry per CDR3 protein, called by TCRdb with MiXCR from the 5' RACE reads. The sample records tens of thousands of distinct CDR3 sequences, around 15% being singletons. The length of the CDR3 is 13 residues. Germline lookup yields CDR1 MRHNA and CDR2 SNTAGT. The V end lost 6 bases, the J end lost 1 base, and 9 bases lay between the germline ends. The data stem from a study of T cells of healthy individuals. V gene TRBV6-4 combines with J gene TRBJ1-2; D remains unclear. This sequence was found in a human donor in good health. In nucleotides, the CDR3 is TGTGCCAGCAGGCCAGCAAATAACTATGGCTACACCTTC. Its translation: CASRPANNYGYTF.